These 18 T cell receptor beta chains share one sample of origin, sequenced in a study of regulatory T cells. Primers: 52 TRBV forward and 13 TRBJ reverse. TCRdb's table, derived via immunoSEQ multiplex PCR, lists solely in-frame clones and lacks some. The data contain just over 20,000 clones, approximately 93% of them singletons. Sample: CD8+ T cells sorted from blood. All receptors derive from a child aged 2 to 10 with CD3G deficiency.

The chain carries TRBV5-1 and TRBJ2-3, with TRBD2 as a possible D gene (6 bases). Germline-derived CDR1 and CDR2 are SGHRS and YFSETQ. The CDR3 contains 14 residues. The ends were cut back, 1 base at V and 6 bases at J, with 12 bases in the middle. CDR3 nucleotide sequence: TGCGCCAGCAGCTTGTTTGCTAGCGAGGATACGCAGTATTTT. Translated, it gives CASSLFASEDTQYF.

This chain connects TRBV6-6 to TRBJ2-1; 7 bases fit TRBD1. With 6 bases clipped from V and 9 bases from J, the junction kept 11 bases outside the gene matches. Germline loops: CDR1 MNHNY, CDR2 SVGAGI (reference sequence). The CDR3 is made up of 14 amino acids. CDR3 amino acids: CASRSLGGGFEQFF. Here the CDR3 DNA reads TGTGCCAGCAGGAGCCTAGGGGGCGGTTTTGAGCAGTTCTTC.

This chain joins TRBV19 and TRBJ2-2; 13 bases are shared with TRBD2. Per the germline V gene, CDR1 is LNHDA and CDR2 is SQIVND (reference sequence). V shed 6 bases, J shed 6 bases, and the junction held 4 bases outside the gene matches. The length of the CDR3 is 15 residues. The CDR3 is CASRGLAGASGELFF. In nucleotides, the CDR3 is TGTGCCAGTAGAGGACTAGCGGGAGCATCCGGGGAGCTGTTTTTT.

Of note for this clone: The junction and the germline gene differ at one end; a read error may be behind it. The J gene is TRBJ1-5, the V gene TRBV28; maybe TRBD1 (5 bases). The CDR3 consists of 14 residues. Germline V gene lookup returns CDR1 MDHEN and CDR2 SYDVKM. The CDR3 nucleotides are TGTGCCAGCAGTTTAACAGGAGTTAATCATCCCCAGCATTTT. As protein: CASSLTGVNHPQHF.

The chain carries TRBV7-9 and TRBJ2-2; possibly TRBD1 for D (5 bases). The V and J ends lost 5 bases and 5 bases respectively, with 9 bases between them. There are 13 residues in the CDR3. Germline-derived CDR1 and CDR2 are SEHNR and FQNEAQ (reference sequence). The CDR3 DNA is TGTGCCAGCAGCGACAGTTTAACCGGGGAGCTGTTTTTT. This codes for CASSDSLTGELFF.

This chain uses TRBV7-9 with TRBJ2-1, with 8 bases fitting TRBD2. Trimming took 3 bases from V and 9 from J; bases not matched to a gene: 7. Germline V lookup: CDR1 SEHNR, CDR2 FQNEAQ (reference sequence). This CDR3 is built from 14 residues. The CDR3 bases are TGTGCCAGCAGCTTTAGCGGGATTCCTTCTGAGCAGTTCTTC. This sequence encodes CASSFSGIPSEQFF.

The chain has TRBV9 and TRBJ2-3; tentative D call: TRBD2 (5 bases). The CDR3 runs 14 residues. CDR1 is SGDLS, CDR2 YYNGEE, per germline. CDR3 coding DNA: TGTGCGAGTAGCGAGAACGGCCGCACAGATACGCAGTATTTT. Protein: CASSENGRTDTQYF.

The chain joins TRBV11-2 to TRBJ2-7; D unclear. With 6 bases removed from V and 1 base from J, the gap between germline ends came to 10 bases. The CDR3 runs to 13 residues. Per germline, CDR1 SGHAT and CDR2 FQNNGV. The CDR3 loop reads CASSAQRSYEQYF. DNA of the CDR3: TGTGCCAGCAGTGCACAGCGATCCTACGAGCAGTACTTC. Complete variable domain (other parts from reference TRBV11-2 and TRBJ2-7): EAGVAQSPRYKIIEKRQSVAFWCNPISGHATLYWYQQILGQGPKLLIQFQNNGVVDDSQLPKDRFSAERLKGVDSTLKIQPAKLEDSAVYLCASSAQRSYEQYFGPGTRLTVT.

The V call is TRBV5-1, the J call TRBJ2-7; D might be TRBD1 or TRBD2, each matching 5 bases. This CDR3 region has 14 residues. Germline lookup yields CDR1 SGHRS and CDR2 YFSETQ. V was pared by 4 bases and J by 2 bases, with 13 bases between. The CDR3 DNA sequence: TGCGCCAGCAGCCTCCTCCCGGGGCCCTACGAGCAGTACTTC. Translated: CASSLLPGPYEQYF.

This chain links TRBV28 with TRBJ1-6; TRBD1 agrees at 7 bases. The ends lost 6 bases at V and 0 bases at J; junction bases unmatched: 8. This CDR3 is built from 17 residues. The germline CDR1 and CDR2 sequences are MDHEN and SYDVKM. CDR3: CASRPGQASSYNSPLHF. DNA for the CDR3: TGTGCCAGCAGACCCGGACAGGCGAGCTCCTATAATTCACCCCTCCACTTT.

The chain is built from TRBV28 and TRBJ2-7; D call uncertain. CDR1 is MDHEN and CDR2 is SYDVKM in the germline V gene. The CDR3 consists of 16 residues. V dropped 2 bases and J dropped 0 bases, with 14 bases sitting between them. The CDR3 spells CASSLTRAQSSYEQYF. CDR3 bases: TGTGCCAGCAGTTTAACAAGGGCCCAGAGCTCCTACGAGCAGTACTTC.

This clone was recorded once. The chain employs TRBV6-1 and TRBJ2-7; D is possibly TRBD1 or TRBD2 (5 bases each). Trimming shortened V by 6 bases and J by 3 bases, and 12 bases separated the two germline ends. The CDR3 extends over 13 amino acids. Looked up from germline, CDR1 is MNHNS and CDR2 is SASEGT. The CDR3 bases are TGTGCCAGCAGCCTGGGACGTGTCTACGAGCAGTACTTC. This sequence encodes CASSLGRVYEQYF.

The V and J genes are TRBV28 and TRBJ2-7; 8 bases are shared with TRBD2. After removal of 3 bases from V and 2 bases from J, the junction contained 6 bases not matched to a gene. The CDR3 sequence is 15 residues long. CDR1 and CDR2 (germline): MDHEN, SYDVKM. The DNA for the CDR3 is TGTGCCAGCAGTTTCGGGGGGGCGAAGACCTACGAGCAGTACTTC. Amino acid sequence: CASSFGGAKTYEQYF.

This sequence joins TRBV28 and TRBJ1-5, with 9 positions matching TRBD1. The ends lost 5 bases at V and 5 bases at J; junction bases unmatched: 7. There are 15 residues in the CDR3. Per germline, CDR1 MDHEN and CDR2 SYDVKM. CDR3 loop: CASSPRTGEDQPQHF. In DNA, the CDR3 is TGTGCCAGCAGTCCCAGGACAGGGGAGGATCAGCCCCAGCATTTT.

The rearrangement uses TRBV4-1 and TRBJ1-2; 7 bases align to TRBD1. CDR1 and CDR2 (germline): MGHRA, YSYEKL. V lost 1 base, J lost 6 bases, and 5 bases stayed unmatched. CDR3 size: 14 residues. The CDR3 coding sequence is TGCGCCAGCAGCCAAGGCCCGACAGGGAATGGCTACACCTTC. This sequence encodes CASSQGPTGNGYTF.

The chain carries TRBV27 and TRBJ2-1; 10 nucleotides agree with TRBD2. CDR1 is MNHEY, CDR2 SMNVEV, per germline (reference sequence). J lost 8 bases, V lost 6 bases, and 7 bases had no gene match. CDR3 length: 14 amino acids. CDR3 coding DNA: TGTGCCAGCAGGCCGAGCGGGAGGGCCCATGAGCAGTTCTTC. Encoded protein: CASRPSGRAHEQFF.

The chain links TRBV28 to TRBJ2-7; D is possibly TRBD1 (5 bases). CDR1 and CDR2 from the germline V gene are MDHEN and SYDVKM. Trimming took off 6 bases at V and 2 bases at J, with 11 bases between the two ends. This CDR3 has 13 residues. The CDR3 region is CASSSRGPYEQYF. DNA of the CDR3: TGTGCCAGCAGCTCTAGGGGTCCCTACGAGCAGTACTTC.

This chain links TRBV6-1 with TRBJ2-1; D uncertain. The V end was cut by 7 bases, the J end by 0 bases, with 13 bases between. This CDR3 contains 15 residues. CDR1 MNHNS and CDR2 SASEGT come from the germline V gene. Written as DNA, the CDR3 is TGTGCCAGCAAGGTGGCATCCAGCTCCTACAATGAGCAGTTCTTC. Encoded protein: CASKVASSSYNEQFF.